The rows below give T cell receptor beta chains drawn from one sample of a study of T cells in Graves' hyperthyroidism and ophthalmopathy. TCRdb called the multiplex PCR reads again in MiXCR, with one record for every CDR3 protein. The sample has 400,000 or so distinct CDR3 sequences, about 14% seen once. The sample was blood. The source of these receptors is a young woman with Graves' ophthalmopathy. Both conserved end residues are part of each CDR3. D genes are given only for firm matches. The size of a clone is reported for some rows only, either as once, few or many, or as a class for expanded clones.

j_call,v_call,clone_size,d_call,cdr3_nt,cdr3_aa
TRBJ1-5,TRBV20-1,many,TRBD1,TGCAGTGCATGGACAGGGTTTAGCAATCAGCCCCAGCATTTT,CSAWTGFSNQPQHF
TRBJ2-3,TRBV18,many,TRBD2,TGTGCCAGCTCACCACCGTCAGGACTAGGGAGCACAGATACGCAGTATTTT,CASSPPSGLGSTDTQYF
TRBJ1-1,TRBV11-3,many,TRBD1,TGTGCCAGCAGCTCCGCTTCCAGGGGGAACACTGAATCTTTCTTT,CASSSASRGNTESFF
TRBJ1-4,TRBV4-1,many,TRBD1,TGCGCCAGCAGCCAGGGAATAGGACAGGGGGTTGAAAAACTGTTTTTT,CASSQGIGQGVEKLFF
TRBJ2-6,TRBV18,.,.,TGTGCCAGCTCACCACTTTTTTACAAAACCTCTGGGGCCAACGTCCTGACTTTC,CASSPLFYKTSGANVLTF
TRBJ2-2,TRBV20-1,.,.,TGCAGTGCTAACCCAATGCGGCGGCAGGGCGCGAACACCGGGGAGCTGTTTTTT,CSANPMRRQGANTGELFF
TRBJ1-2,TRBV18,many,TRBD1,TGTGCCAGCTCACCAGGGAACAGGGGGCCCTATGGCTACACCTTC,CASSPGNRGPYGYTF
TRBJ2-7,TRBV12-3/TRBV12-4,many,.,TGTGCCAGCAGCGAAACTGGGGCGCGACCGTACGAGCAGTACTTC,CASSETGARPYEQYF
TRBJ2-7,TRBV5-6,many,TRBD1,TGTGCCAGCAGCCCTCGGGACAGATCCTACGAGCAGTACTTC,CASSPRDRSYEQYF
TRBJ2-7,TRBV7-9,many,TRBD1,TGTGCCAGCAGCTTAGGGGACAGGGGCAACTACGAGCAGTACTTC,CASSLGDRGNYEQYF
TRBJ1-5,TRBV20-1,many,.,TGCAGTGCTATAAGGGAGGATTGGTTAGGTCAGCCCCAGCATTTT,CSAIREDWLGQPQHF
TRBJ1-4,TRBV30,many,TRBD1,TGTGCCTGGAGGATCGACAGGGGGTATAATGAAAAACTGTTTTTT,CAWRIDRGYNEKLFF
TRBJ1-2,TRBV9,few,.,TGTGCCAGCAGCGTAGACGGTGGGAACTATGGCTACACCTTC,CASSVDGGNYGYTF
TRBJ2-3,TRBV27,many,TRBD1,TGTGCCAGCAGTCGCCGGGACAGTATCACAGATACGCAGTATTTT,CASSRRDSITDTQYF
TRBJ2-7,TRBV2,many,.,TGTGCCAGCATTGCAGGCGGACACGAGCAGTACTTC,CASIAGGHEQYF
TRBJ2-2,TRBV15,many,.,TGTGCCACCAGCGGGTCGGCGAACACCGGGGAGCTGTTTTTT,CATSGSANTGELFF
TRBJ1-1,TRBV14,many,TRBD1,TGTGCCAGCAGCCTCATCACAGGGGCGAACACTGAAGCTTTCTTT,CASSLITGANTEAFF
TRBJ2-1,TRBV27,many,.,TGTGCCAGCAGTTTTTCAGCCCGGTACAATGAGCAGTTCTTC,CASSFSARYNEQFF
TRBJ2-3,TRBV27,many,TRBD2,TGTGCCAGCAGTCGACCGGGACTAGCGGGTCCAGATACGCAGTATTTT,CASSRPGLAGPDTQYF
TRBJ2-1,TRBV12-3/TRBV12-4,few,TRBD2,TGTGCCAGCAGCACGGTAGCGGGGGGCATCAACAATGAGCAGTTCTTC,CASSTVAGGINNEQFF
TRBJ2-5,TRBV10-3,many,.,TGTGCCATCAGTGAGGGGGTAGCTCAAGAGACCCAGTACTTC,CAISEGVAQETQYF
TRBJ1-6,TRBV5-5,.,TRBD1,TGTGCCAGCACCGACAGGGACTACAATTCACCCCTCCACTTT,CASTDRDYNSPLHF
TRBJ2-3,TRBV18,many,TRBD2,TGTGCCAGCTCACCACTTTCGGGGGGGCTGGCAGATACGCAGTATTTT,CASSPLSGGLADTQYF
TRBJ1-1,TRBV18,many,.,TGTGCCAGCTCACCACAGGGCTACACTGAAGCTTTCTTT,CASSPQGYTEAFF
TRBJ1-1,TRBV18,many,TRBD1,TGTGCCAGCTCACCAATACCGCAGGGGGCAAGCACTGAAGCTTTCTTT,CASSPIPQGASTEAFF
TRBJ2-3,TRBV6-1,many,.,TGTGCCAGCAGTTCTGGGCCGCGGAACACAGATACGCAGTATTTT,CASSSGPRNTDTQYF
TRBJ2-5,TRBV10-3,many,TRBD2,TGTGCCATCAGTGATTTGGGGCGGGGGAGTTATCAAGAGACCCAGTACTTC,CAISDLGRGSYQETQYF
TRBJ2-7,TRBV9,.,.,TGTGCCAGCAGCCCAGAGAATGGGCTGTCCTACGAGCAGTACTTC,CASSPENGLSYEQYF
TRBJ2-1,TRBV7-9,many,TRBD2,TGTGCCAGCAGCCCCATAAGCGGGGGCACCTACAATGAGCAGTTCTTC,CASSPISGGTYNEQFF
TRBJ2-7,TRBV24-1,many,.,TGTGCCACCAGTGATTCCCACGATCCCGGCGAGCAGTACTTC,CATSDSHDPGEQYF
TRBJ2-2,TRBV9,.,.,TGTGCCAGCAGCCCCCGCCCCCTGGGTGACGGGGAGCTGTTTTTT,CASSPRPLGDGELFF
TRBJ2-1,TRBV29-1,.,.,TGCAGCGTTGAAGATCGTCGGGTTGGGACACCCACCTACAATGAGCAGTTCTTC,CSVEDRRVGTPTYNEQFF
TRBJ1-3,TRBV7-9,few,.,TGTGCCAGCAGCTTATCGCAGGCTGGAAACACCATATATTTT,CASSLSQAGNTIYF
TRBJ2-1,TRBV2,few,TRBD1,TGTGCCAGCAATAAGGGGGCCTCCTACAATGAGCAGTTCTTC,CASNKGASYNEQFF
TRBJ1-5,TRBV28,many,.,TGTGCCAGCCAAGGGAACTTACTCATTAATCAGCCCCAGCATTTT,CASQGNLLINQPQHF
TRBJ2-1,TRBV24-1,many,.,TGTGCCACCAGTGTGGTCTTGGGGAATGAGCAGTTCTTC,CATSVVLGNEQFF
TRBJ2-7,TRBV11-2,many,.,TGTGCCAGCAGCACTAACCGGGACCCAACGGGAGAGCAGTACTTC,CASSTNRDPTGEQYF
TRBJ1-2,TRBV3-1,.,.,TGTGCCGGCAGCCAAGTGTCCTCATATGGCTACACCTTC,CAGSQVSSYGYTF
TRBJ1-1,TRBV12-5,many,.,TGTGCTAGTGGTGGAGACAACACTGAAGCTTTCTTT,CASGGDNTEAFF
TRBJ2-7,TRBV5-1,many,.,TGCGCCAGCAGCTTGTTGGTAGGGGCGGACGAGCAGTACTTC,CASSLLVGADEQYF
TRBJ2-3,TRBV29-1,many,.,TGCAGCGTTGGAGGACCTCCTGTTGCAGATACGCAGTATTTT,CSVGGPPVADTQYF
TRBJ1-5,TRBV7-8,few,TRBD1,TGTGCCAGCAGCTCTCTAGACACCTGGGACAGGGGGCAACCTGGCAATCAGCCCCAGCATTTT,CASSSLDTWDRGQPGNQPQHF
TRBJ2-7,TRBV10-3,many,TRBD1,TGTGCCATCAGTGATGGACAGGGAAACCCAACCTACGAGCAGTACTTC,CAISDGQGNPTYEQYF
TRBJ2-3,TRBV20-1,many,TRBD2,TGCAGTGCCACCCCCCTAGCGGGGGGTAGCACAGATACGCAGTATTTT,CSATPLAGGSTDTQYF
TRBJ1-1,TRBV20-1,many,.,TGCAGTGCTAGGACGCCAGGCTCCGGGGCAACCACTGAAGCTTTCTTT,CSARTPGSGATTEAFF
TRBJ1-6,TRBV20-1,few,TRBD1,TGCAGTGCTAGAGATAACAGGGGCGGTTCGAGTGTTTCACCCCTCCACTTT,CSARDNRGGSSVSPLHF
TRBJ2-5,TRBV10-3,many,.,TGTGCCATCAGTGCCCCCGTGAAGTTTTCGCCCGGAGGGGTTGGAGAGACCCAGTACTTC,CAISAPVKFSPGGVGETQYF
TRBJ1-6,TRBV5-1,.,TRBD1,TGCGCCAGCAGCTTGGGAAGGGACAGGCATTATAATTCACCCCTCCACTTT,CASSLGRDRHYNSPLHF
TRBJ2-1,TRBV28,many,.,TGTGCCAGCAGTTTAGGGGCGGGTGAGCAGTTCTTC,CASSLGAGEQFF
TRBJ1-1,TRBV29-1,few,.,TGCAGCGTTCGTCGGGGGACAAGGTATACTGAAGCTTTCTTT,CSVRRGTRYTEAFF
TRBJ2-1,TRBV7-2,many,.,TGTGCCAGCAGCCCCGAGCCAATTGCCAATGAGCAGTTCTTC,CASSPEPIANEQFF
TRBJ1-1,TRBV7-6,many,.,TGTGCCAGCAGCTTAGTGACGCGCACTGAAGCTTTCTTT,CASSLVTRTEAFF
TRBJ2-7,TRBV27,.,.,TGTGCCAGCAGTTTCGGTTTCGATTACGAGCAGTACTTC,CASSFGFDYEQYF
TRBJ1-2,TRBV6-1,many,.,TGTGCCAGCAGTGATTATAGAGATATTAACTATGGCTACACCTTC,CASSDYRDINYGYTF
TRBJ1-2,TRBV12-3/TRBV12-4,few,.,TGTGCCAGCAGTTTGATGGGGCTCTTGAGCTACACCTTC,CASSLMGLLSYTF
TRBJ2-7,TRBV5-1,many,.,TGCGCCAGCAGCCCGAGGGGGGACCCTTACGAGCAGTACTTC,CASSPRGDPYEQYF
TRBJ1-2,TRBV20-1,many,TRBD1,TGCAGTGCCGAGTCATACCAGGACAGGGGATATCGTGGCTACACCTTC,CSAESYQDRGYRGYTF
TRBJ1-2,TRBV5-6,many,TRBD1,TGTGCCAGCAGCGTACGCGACAGGGTGAGGAAAGGCTACACCTTC,CASSVRDRVRKGYTF
TRBJ2-5,TRBV7-6,.,TRBD2,TGTGCCAGCAGCTTAGTATCTAGCGGGAGTATGGAGACCCAGTACTTC,CASSLVSSGSMETQYF